The 21 T cell receptor delta chains below come from one sample, sequenced in a study of gamma-delta T cells after stem cell transplantation. TCRdb re-called the RT-PCR reads using CATT. Recorded for this sample: 55 to 60 delta-chain clones. Sequencing input: gamma-delta T cells. The receptor set was obtained from a human donor. It is not recorded whose cells these are; they may come from a transplant donor. This table probably holds off-target reads from a library built for another chain.

The chain has TRDV2 and TRDJ1; 8 nucleotides agree with TRDD3. Germline V gene data show CDR1 as GEAIGNYY and CDR2 as EKD. The CDR3 loop spans 16 amino acids. The trim removed 3 bases at V and 0 bases at J, leaving 8 bases unmatched. The CDR3 DNA follows: TGTGCCTGTGACGTACTGGGGGGCAAGGACACCGATAAACTCATCTTT. This encodes CACDVLGGKDTDKLIF.

As to this clone: One end of the junction is discordant with germline, which a read error may explain. The rearrangement joins TRDV2 to TRDJ1; a possible D gene is TRDD3 (5 bases). The CDR3 spans 17 residues. Germline lookup yields CDR1 GEAIGNYY and CDR2 EKD. The CDR3 reads CAGDTLGHTRRTDKLIF. The CDR3 bases are TGTGCCGGTGACACTCTGGGACATACCCGACGGACCGATAAACTCATCTTT.

This clone appeared a few times. The rearrangement uses TRDV2 and TRDJ2, with 7 bases lining up with TRDD3. The junction had 10 bases not matched to a gene; V was cut back by 1 base and J by 0 bases. Germline V gives CDR1 GEAIGNYY, CDR2 EKD. The CDR3 contains 18 residues. The CDR3 DNA sequence: TGTGCCTGTGACACTCTGGGGGCCACCCCCTCTTTGACAGCACAACTCTTCTTT. Its protein product is CACDTLGATPSLTAQLFF.

V gene TRDV1 combines with J gene TRDJ1; 9 bases match TRDD3. The length of the CDR3 is 22 residues. Trimming cost V 3 bases and J 0 bases; bases outside gene matches: 23. Per the germline V gene, CDR1 is TSWWSYY and CDR2 is QGS. CDR3 sequence reads: CALGDLHTGYWGTDPYTDKLIF. CDR3 coding DNA: TGTGCTCTTGGGGACCTCCATACGGGGTACTGGGGGACCGACCCGTACACCGATAAACTCATCTTT.

The rearrangement joins TRDV2 to TRDJ1; 9 bases are shared with TRDD3. V was pared by 3 bases and J by 0 bases, with 13 bases of the junction left unmatched. The CDR3 extends over 18 amino acids. Germline V gene lookup returns CDR1 GEAIGNYY and CDR2 EKD. CDR3 sequence (DNA): TGTGCCTGTGACCCCGTACTCTGGGGGGATACCCACACCGATAAACTCATCTTT. The encoded protein is CACDPVLWGDTHTDKLIF.

This clone was observed a few times. The rearrangement links TRDV2 to TRDJ1; TRDD3 matches 7 bases. V was clipped by 0 bases and J by 1 base; unmatched bases: 4. CDR1 is GEAIGNYY and CDR2 is EKD in the germline V gene. CDR3 length: 15 residues. CDR3: CACDTAGGRTDKLIF. DNA for the CDR3: TGTGCCTGTGACACCGCTGGGGGCCGCACCGATAAACTCATCTTT.

As regards this clone: Relative to the germline gene, one junction end is altered; a read error may explain this. This chain joins TRDV1 and TRDJ1, with 13 bases fitting TRDD3. This CDR3 region has 24 residues. The germline V gene encodes CDR1 TSWWSYY and CDR2 QGS. CDR3 sequence: CSLGELLDLYRMYWGIRSTDKLIF. CDR3 sequence (DNA): TGTTCTCTTGGGGAACTACTGGACCTCTACCGGATGTACTGGGGGATACGGTCTACCGATAAACTCATCTTT.

This clone appeared a few times. CDR3 amino acids: CALGEPAFLETGGYDKLIF. In DNA, the CDR3 is TGTGCTCTTGGGGAACCTGCCTTCCTAGAGACTGGGGGATACGATAAACTCATCTTT. The V gene is TRDV1, the J gene TRDJ1; TRDD3 aligns across 11 bases. Germline V lookup: CDR1 TSWWSYY, CDR2 QGS. The CDR3 has 19 amino acids. J was trimmed by 4 bases and V by 1 base; bases with no gene match: 14.

This clone was detected a few times. The gene calls are TRDV2 and TRDJ1; 9 nucleotides match TRDD3. The CDR3 sequence is 22 residues long. Germline V CDR1 and CDR2: GEAIGNYY, EKD. J lost 5 bases, V lost 1 base, and 28 bases had no gene match. The DNA for the CDR3 is TGTGCCTGTGACACAGGGTCTTTAACTGGGGGACCCCGGGCCGAGGCCATTGATAAACTCATCTTT. This encodes CACDTGSLTGGPRAEAIDKLIF.

The chain combines TRDV1 with TRDJ1; D ambiguous. In germline, CDR1 is TSWWSYY, CDR2 QGS. V was trimmed by 5 bases and J by 1 base, leaving 23 bases between them. The length of the CDR3 is 18 residues. This CDR3 reads CALGKGFPLVTATDKLIF. CDR3 nucleotides: TGTGCTCTTGGGAAGGGGTTTCCCCTGGTGACTGCCACCGATAAACTCATCTTT.

This clone has just a few counts. Sequence at one end of the junction differs from germline and may be a read error. The rearrangement links TRDV1 to TRDJ1; TRDD3 matches at 8 bases. The CDR3 length is 24 residues. The germline gives CDR1 TSWWSYY, CDR2 QGS. The CDR3 sequence: CALGELYGPLYWGPTPRTTDKPIF. The DNA of the CDR3 is TGTGCTCTTGGGGAACTGTACGGGCCCCTTTACTGGGGGCCGACTCCGAGAACCACCGATAAACCCATCTTT.

The V gene is TRDV2, the J gene TRDJ1; 13 nucleotides match TRDD3. The CDR3 spans 17 residues. The germline V gene encodes CDR1 GEAIGNYY and CDR2 EKD. With V trimmed by 4 bases and J by 2 bases, 9 bases remained unmatched. The CDR3, as DNA: TGTGCCTGTGAAAGACTCGTACTGGGGGATACGACCGATAAACTCATCTTT. Protein product: CACERLVLGDTTDKLIF.

This clone came up a few times. This chain links TRDV2 with TRDJ1; tentative D call: TRDD3 (6 bases). The ends were cut back, 0 bases at V and 1 base at J, with 17 bases in the middle. The CDR3 extends over 17 amino acids. Per the germline V gene, CDR1 is GEAIGNYY and CDR2 is EKD. This CDR3 is CACDTVVRGSSTDKLIF. The CDR3 DNA reads as TGTGCCTGTGACACCGTCGTTAGGGGATCCAGCACCGATAAACTCATCTTT.

This clone was detected only a few times. The chain combines TRDV2 with TRDJ1; a weak D match, TRDD3 (5 bases). The V gene lost 3 bases and the J gene lost 0 bases, with 22 bases spanning the gap. The CDR3 spans 18 residues. Germline CDR1 reads GEAIGNYY; CDR2 reads EKD. The CDR3 loop reads CACDLLGGRSPYTDKLIF. DNA for the CDR3: TGTGCCTGTGACCTCCTGGGAGGGAGATCCCCGTACACCGATAAACTCATCTTT.

This clone has a handful of counts. This chain connects TRDV2 to TRDJ1; D not certain. Germline assignment: CDR1 GEAIGNYY and CDR2 EKD. V was cut by 0 bases and J by 1 base, with 8 bases left in between. This CDR3 is 14 amino acids long. The CDR3 DNA reads TGTGCCTGTGACACCGCCCCCACCACCGATAAACTCATCTTT. Its translation: CACDTAPTTDKLIF.

This clone was seen a few times. V and J are TRDV2 and TRDJ1, with D maybe TRDD3 (6 bases). The CDR3 contains 21 residues. CDR1 is GEAIGNYY and CDR2 is EKD in the germline V gene. Trimming removed 3 bases at V and 0 bases at J, with 31 bases between. The chain's CDR3 is CACDLPTSFAVGAPHTDKLIF. The CDR3 DNA reads TGTGCCTGTGACCTCCCAACCTCCTTCGCGGTGGGGGCCCCACACACCGATAAACTCATCTTT.

This clone is a singleton in its sample. The CDR3 is CACDPVGDTTHTDKLIF. The CDR3 bases are TGTGCCTGTGACCCCGTGGGGGATACGACCCACACCGATAAACTCATCTTT. The chain combines TRDV2 with TRDJ1; TRDD3 matches at 11 bases. This CDR3 contains 17 residues. Germline loops: CDR1 GEAIGNYY, CDR2 EKD. The V and J ends lost 3 bases and 0 bases, in that order; junction bases with no gene match: 8.

V and J are TRDV2 and TRDJ1, with 9 bases lining up with TRDD3. CDR1 is GEAIGNYY and CDR2 is EKD in the germline V gene. Trimming removed 0 bases from V and 4 bases from J; junction bases left unmatched: 14. The CDR3 totals 18 residues. The CDR3 protein is CACDTVSGSGGYIDKLIF. The CDR3 coding sequence is TGTGCCTGTGACACCGTCTCGGGAAGTGGGGGATATATCGATAAACTCATCTTT.

This chain joins TRDV2 and TRDJ1, with a possible D match to TRDD3 (5 bases). CDR1 is GEAIGNYY and CDR2 is EKD in the germline V gene. Trimming removed 1 base at V and 2 bases at J, with 10 bases between. This CDR3 contains 14 residues. CDR3 amino acids: CACDTVLATDKLIF. The DNA of the CDR3 is TGTGCCTGTGACACAGTACTGGCTACCGATAAACTCATCTTT.

The chain's CDR3 is CALVVPKGPGGSDKLIF. CDR3 sequence (DNA): TGTGCTCTTGTAGTACCCAAGGGCCCTGGGGGATCCGATAAACTCATCTTT. This chain links TRDV1 with TRDJ1, with 9 bases fitting TRDD3. Germline V CDR1 and CDR2: TSWWSYY, QGS. This CDR3 comprises 17 residues. V lost 7 bases to trimming and J lost 3 bases; unmatched junction nucleotides: 15.

This clone has just a few counts. The CDR3 region is CACDPAEGDSYTDKLIF. CDR3 coding DNA: TGTGCCTGTGACCCCGCCGAGGGGGATTCGTACACCGATAAACTCATCTTT. The chain carries TRDV2 and TRDJ1; 7 positions match TRDD3. The V gene's germline CDR1 is GEAIGNYY and CDR2 EKD. The CDR3 spans 17 residues. J gave up 0 bases and V 3 bases, and 12 bases lay outside the gene matches.